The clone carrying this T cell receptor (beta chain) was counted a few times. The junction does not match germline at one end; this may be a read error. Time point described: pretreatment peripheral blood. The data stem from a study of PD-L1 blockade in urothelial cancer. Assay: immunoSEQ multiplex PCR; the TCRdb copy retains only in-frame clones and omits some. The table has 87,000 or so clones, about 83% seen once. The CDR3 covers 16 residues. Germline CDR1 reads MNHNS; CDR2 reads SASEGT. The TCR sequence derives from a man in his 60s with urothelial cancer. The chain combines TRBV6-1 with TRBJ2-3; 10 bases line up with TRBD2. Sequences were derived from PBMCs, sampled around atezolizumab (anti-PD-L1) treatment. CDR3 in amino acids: CASIEAGGPSTDTQYF. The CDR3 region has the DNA TGTGCCAGCATTGAAGCGGGAGGGCCGAGCACAGATACGCAGTATTTT.